The clone carrying this TCR beta chain was seen a few times. Its antigen is unknown. The germline CDR1 and CDR2 sequences are MNHEY and SMNVEV (reference sequence). Trimming cost V 4 bases and J 2 bases, with 10 bases left between them. The CDR3 is made up of 14 amino acids. This sample was included in a study of blood T cells in healthy people across ages. Combining a sample-barcoded 5' primer with a J-beta primer mix, a second PCR ran for about 6 to 12 cycles. MiXCR was run by TCRdb on the 5' RACE reads, yielding one entry per CDR3 protein. The data hold about 1 million distinct CDR3 sequences, with around 45% observed a single time. Notes on the study in general: Estimates based on one million T cells were treated as lower bounds.

The sequenced material came from blood. The rearrangement joins TRBV27 to TRBJ2-3, with D perhaps being TRBD1 or TRBD2 (6 bases each). The source of this sequence is a woman aged 60 to 75 in good health. The CDR3 coding sequence is TGTGCCAGCAGTTGGGGGGCGTACACAGATACGCAGTATTTT. Translated, it gives CASSWGAYTDTQYF.